Following are 17 T cell receptor beta chains from one sample sequenced in a study of blood T cells in healthy people across ages. Primed by a sample-barcoded 5' primer and a J-beta primer mix, a second PCR proceeded for about 7 to 12 cycles. One entry per CDR3 protein results from TCRdb running MiXCR on the 5' RACE reads. The repertoire consists of 700,000 or so distinct CDR3 sequences, with approximately 22% occurring once and the leading ten covering less than 25%. The sample was blood. These receptor sequences come from a man between 70 and 80 years old in good health.

To note about this clonotype: A read error may produce the germline difference seen at one junction end. The chain employs TRBV12-3 or TRBV12-4 and TRBJ2-3; 9 positions match TRBD2. The CDR3 is 16 amino acids. The CDR3 nucleotides are TGTGCCAGCAGTTTAATTGGCGGGAGGGCCCAGCAGACCCAGTACTTT. The encoded protein is CASSLIGGRAQQTQYF.

This rearrangement joins TRBV29-1 to TRBJ1-5, with D perhaps matching TRBD1 (5 bases). Trimming took off 4 bases at V and 4 bases at J, with 11 bases between the two ends. The CDR3 is made up of 13 amino acids. Germline V CDR1 and CDR2: SQVTM, ANQGSEA. The CDR3 DNA sequence: TGCAGCGTTGGGGGGTGGGGGAATCAGCCCCAGCATTTT. It translates to CSVGGWGNQPQHF.

The chain is built from TRBV12-3 or TRBV12-4 and TRBJ1-6; 7 nucleotides match TRBD1. The V segment lost 6 bases and the J segment 11 bases; nucleotides outside the gene matches: 10. The CDR3 totals 14 residues. CDR3 sequence: CASSQGRTGPPLHF. CDR3 coding DNA: TGTGCCAGCAGCCAAGGGAGGACAGGTCCACCCCTCCACTTT.

Of note for this clonotype: This is likely a read error, given that the CDR3 carries no conserved phenylalanine or tryptophan at its end. The rearrangement links TRBV29-1 to TRBJ2-1; TRBD1 might be the D (6 bases). This CDR3 contains 16 residues. Trimming left V 0 bases short and J 4 bases short, with 16 bases between. From germline, CDR1 is SQVTM and CDR2 ANQGSEA. The CDR3 protein is CSVEDQLQGLYNEQFL. The CDR3 DNA sequence: TGCAGCGTTGAAGATCAATTGCAGGGGCTGTACAATGAGCAGTTCCTC.

A few counts support this clonotype. The V and J genes are TRBV29-1 and TRBJ2-7; D might be TRBD1 (6 bases). This CDR3 has 12 amino acids. Trimming removed 4 bases at V and 3 bases at J, with 10 bases between. Germline CDR1 and CDR2: SQVTM and ANQGSEA. CDR3 sequence: CSVVGRGYEQYF. The CDR3 DNA follows: TGCAGCGTTGTAGGCAGGGGCTACGAGCAGTACTTC.

V and J are TRBV20-1 and TRBJ2-3; perhaps TRBD1 as D (6 bases). The ends were cut back, 2 bases at V and 1 base at J, with 10 bases in the middle. The germline gives CDR1 DFQATT, CDR2 SNEGSKA (reference sequence). This CDR3 spans 14 amino acids. Here the CDR3 DNA reads TGCAGTGCTAGAACCAGGGGCCGCACAGATACGCAGTATTTT. Translating it yields CSARTRGRTDTQYF.

This clonotype has ten or more counts. This chain uses TRBV29-1 with TRBJ1-1, with TRBD1 matching 10 bases. The CDR3 has 14 amino acids. V shed 6 bases, J shed 4 bases, and the junction held 8 bases outside the gene matches. The V gene's germline CDR1 is SQVTM and CDR2 ANQGSEA. This chain's CDR3 is CSVRQGAIGTEAFF. The CDR3 nucleotides read TGCAGCGTAAGACAGGGGGCCATTGGCACTGAAGCTTTCTTT.

V gene TRBV10-3 combines with J gene TRBJ2-7, with a possible D match to TRBD2 (5 bases). V lost 3 bases and J lost 2, with 8 bases in between. The germline gives CDR1 ENHRY, CDR2 SYGVKD. The CDR3 is 13 residues long. The CDR3 loop reads CAISDQAAYEQYV. CDR3 DNA: TGTGCCATCAGTGACCAAGCGGCCTACGAGCAGTACGTC.

In this sample, this clonotype turned up a few times. This rearrangement joins TRBV18 to TRBJ2-5; no reliable D call. The better agreement between TRBJ2-7 and the DNA end casts doubt on the J call. Germline values: CDR1 KGHSH, CDR2 LQKENI. This CDR3 is 13 amino acids long. CDR3 DNA: TGTGCCAGCTCACCACCGGGCTCCTACGAGCAGTACGTC. Protein product: CASSPPGSYEQYV.

This clonotype was detected many times. The chain carries TRBV15 and TRBJ2-3; 8 bases match TRBD2. With 0 bases clipped from V and 4 bases from J, the junction kept 9 bases outside the gene matches. The CDR3 has 17 amino acids. Germline V gene sequence: CDR1 LNHNV, CDR2 YYDKDF (reference sequence). CDR3 nucleotide sequence: TGTGCCACCAGCAGAGAAGTTATGCGGGGGGCTTCAGATACGCAGTATTTT. Its translation: CATSREVMRGASDTQYF.

The chain combines TRBV20-1 with TRBJ2-4, with 7 bases matching TRBD1. CDR3 length: 13 residues. With V trimmed by 4 bases and J by 8 bases, 8 bases remained unmatched. CDR1 DFQATT and CDR2 SNEGSKA come from the germline V gene (reference sequence). The CDR3 nucleotides read TGCAGTGCTATAGGGGGCCCACTCGACATTCAGTACTTC. This sequence encodes CSAIGGPLDIQYF.

This chain joins TRBV5-1 and TRBJ1-1, with 7 bases lining up with TRBD1. Germline CDR1 reads SGHRS; CDR2 reads YFSETQ. This CDR3 spans 14 amino acids. The J segment lost 4 bases and the V segment lost 6 bases, leaving 9 bases of the junction unmatched. For the CDR3, the DNA is TGCGCCAGCACCGTGACAGGGCGTGGCACTGAAGCTTTCTTT. Amino acids: CASTVTGRGTEAFF.

This clonotype has a handful of counts. J is TRBJ2-1 and V is TRBV6-2 or TRBV6-3; D not resolved. CDR1 and CDR2 from the germline V gene are MNHEY and SVGEGT. The CDR3 contains 11 residues. Trimming stripped 7 bases from V and 10 bases from J, with 11 bases between. The CDR3 nucleotides read TGTGCCAGCACTCAGGCACAGGAGCAGTTCTTC. Translated: CASTQAQEQFF.

The J gene is TRBJ2-1, the V gene TRBV10-3; 15 bases map to TRBD2. Germline CDR1 reads ENHRY; CDR2 reads SYGVKD. V lost 3 bases, J lost 4 bases, and 7 bases stayed unmatched. The CDR3 extends over 18 amino acids. The CDR3 reads CAISDGLAGGPGYNEQFF. The CDR3 DNA reads TGTGCCATCAGTGATGGACTAGCGGGAGGGCCGGGGTACAATGAGCAGTTCTTC.

There are many counts of this clonotype. The chain combines TRBV7-9 with TRBJ1-1, with a weak D call TRBD1 (5 bases). The CDR3 has 14 residues. V shed 4 bases and J shed 3 bases, with 12 bases lying between them. CDR1 is SEHNR and CDR2 is FQNEAQ in the germline V gene (reference sequence). The CDR3 sequence is CASSSPGGDTEAFF. CDR3 in DNA: TGTGCCAGCAGCTCCCCCGGGGGGGACACTGAAGCTTTCTTT. The variable domain in full, completed from reference TRBV7-9 and TRBJ1-1, reads DTGVSQNPRHKITKRGQNVTFRCDPISEHNRLYWYRQTLGQGPEFLTYFQNEAQLEKSRLLSDRFSAERPKGSFSTLEIQRTEQGDSAMYLCASSSPGGDTEAFFGQGTRLTVV.

This chain uses TRBV29-1 with TRBJ2-5; D is possibly TRBD2 (7 bases). The CDR3 contains 15 residues. Germline V lookup: CDR1 SQVTM, CDR2 ANQGSEA. Trimming stripped 5 bases from V and 2 bases from J, with 18 bases between. The CDR3 DNA reads as TGCAGCGTTACCGGGACCCGGGGGGCACAAGAGACCCAGTACTTC. It encodes CSVTGTRGAQETQYF.

This clonotype showed up just a few times. The V call is TRBV6-6, the J call TRBJ2-5; 13 positions match TRBD2. The trim removed 6 bases at V and 9 bases at J, leaving 4 bases unmatched. The CDR3 covers 13 residues. CDR1 and CDR2 from the germline V gene are MNHNY and SVGAGI (reference sequence). The CDR3 reads CASRRTSGSPQYF. The CDR3, as DNA: TGTGCCAGCAGGAGGACTAGCGGGAGTCCCCAGTACTTC.